This TCR beta chain was obtained from a study of shared clonotypes between healthy human individuals (dated by TCRdb to the early 2020s). A note on the overall study: The cohort comprised a couple of women and a few men aged 18 to 49 years. For each donor, three plates each were used for CD4 naive and CD4 memory, two plates were used for CD8 naive, and one plate was used for CD8 memory. The study deeply sequenced blood TCR repertoires of about 5 healthy adults to estimate repertoire size and the extent of clonotype sharing between individuals. To increase sequencing depth and limit assay-specific biases, different laboratories used diverse techniques to prepare libraries and sequence TCR repertoires. Per donor, leukapheresis produced somewhere between about 0.9 and 9 billion PBMCs. Overall study outcomes, separate from this receptor: Sampling was restricted to blood, and TCR repertoires in tissue are likely to differ from TCR repertoires in blood. Sharing across several donors was observed for around 5% of naive CD4, 3.5% of naive CD8, 2% to 2.5% of memory CD4, and over 0.3% of memory CD8 clonotypes. Incomplete sequencing was indicated by rarefaction of sorted-subset datasets, despite the large sequencing depth. Naive subsets generally had larger estimated clonotype richness than memory subsets did. Pairwise subsampling led to the expectation that sequencing depth would affect the degree of clonotype sharing among donors. Compared with non-shared clonotypes, clonotypes shared by all four sorted-subset donors had higher generation probabilities. Because the study included a small number of donors, the genetic and exposure-history diversity represented was limited.

The donors were healthy, HIV-negative adults with no recently reported acute infections or vaccinations. Every donor was a Caucasian adult living in Nashville, Tennessee, USA. CD4+ T cells were enriched by magnetic negative selection; naive cells were then positively selected on CD45RA, and the negative fraction formed the memory subset. Blood was collected by leukapheresis, and PBMCs were isolated by Ficoll-Histopaque density gradient centrifugation and then cryopreserved in liquid nitrogen vapor phase. Analytical flow cytometry was used to check the purity and quantity of each magnetically sorted T cell population. Genomic DNA was isolated from each sorted fraction and quantified by UV absorbance on a Nanodrop 2000c. Germline trimming: 6 bases from V, 5 bases from J; junction bases outside gene matches: 6. The CDR3, cysteine through phenylalanine, is 13 amino acids long. Only CDR3 DNA is held: 39 bases, read in frame from base 1. According to the germline V gene, CDR1 reads ENHRY and CDR2 reads SYGVKD.

Worth noting for this clone: The target of this receptor is not known. No clone much larger than this one lies a single base away; base qualities are absent.

Using the deep immunoSEQ assay, multiplex PCR amplified TCR CDR3 regions from genomic DNA. Genomic DNA extracted from each cell subset was distributed evenly over all wells of several immunoSEQ 96-well plates, and each plate served as one replicate. Each replicate PCR for sorted subsets received roughly 0.2 ug genomic DNA, equal to about 29,000 T cell genomes. Purified libraries were measured with a Qubit 3.0 fluorometer, size-checked on a Bioanalyzer 2100, and measured again with the KAPA Library Quantification kit. Every immunoSEQ 96-well plate was sequenced on a dedicated single-read 150-cycle Illumina NextSeq 550 flow cell. On the study's bioinformatics: Because the immunoSEQ output held only junctional sequences and lacked quality scores, the filtering could not match the filtering applied to full-length reads. Sequences were annotated with PyIR, a Python wrapper for IgBLAST v1.9, using IMGT germline references to assign V/J genes and CDR3. Any read was removed if the V/J assignment was weak (E-value above 1e-6), the CDR3 was missing, or the read contained stop codons, out-of-frame junctions, or ambiguous translated residues. V3J clonotypes were defined as sequences sharing the same inferred V gene, J gene, and CDR3 amino acid sequence. The percentage overlap between two repertoires was calculated by dividing the number of shared unique clonotypes by the size of the smaller repertoire. Richness of each repertoire was evaluated using RTK rarefaction, the Chao1 estimator, and Recon v2.1 estimates of unobserved clonotypes. For all TCRbeta clonotypes obtained by the gDNA method from a handful of donors, generation probabilities were computed with OLGA. TCRdb stores this immuneACCESS table with in-frame sequences only. Part of the clones is absent; in the studies checked, under half of the shortfall reflects unresolved V genes, and no reason is known for the rest. That table is the source of V, J and clone size, and D and trimming were worked out from the DNA. A total of about 2.4 million clones appear in this sample, about 92% of them only once. Clones ranked in the top ten supply about 0.13% of the sample.

The material sequenced was naive CD4+ T cells sorted from blood. The cell subset or site label, read with the paper, signifies: CD45RA+ positively selected. The chain uses TRBV10-3 and TRBJ2-7, and TRBD1 aligns with 8 junction nucleotides. The sequence was collected from a man in his late teens or twenties in good health. The nucleotides read TGTGCCATCAGGGCAGGGGGCAACGACGAGCAGTACTTC. It encodes CAIRAGGNDEQYF.